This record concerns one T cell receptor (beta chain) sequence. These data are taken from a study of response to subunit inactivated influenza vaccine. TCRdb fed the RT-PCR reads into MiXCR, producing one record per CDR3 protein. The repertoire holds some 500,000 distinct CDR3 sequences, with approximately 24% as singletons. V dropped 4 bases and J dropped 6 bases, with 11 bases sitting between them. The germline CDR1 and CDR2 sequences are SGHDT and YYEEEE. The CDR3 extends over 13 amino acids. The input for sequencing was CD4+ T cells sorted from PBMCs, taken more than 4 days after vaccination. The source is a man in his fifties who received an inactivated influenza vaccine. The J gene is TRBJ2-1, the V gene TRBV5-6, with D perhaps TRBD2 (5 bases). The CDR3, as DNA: TGTGCCAGCAGCCCCGGACTCGGCAATGAGCAGTTCTTC. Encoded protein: CASSPGLGNEQFF.